The present T cell receptor (beta chain) was sequenced within a study of blood T cell repertoires in COVID-19. Study as a whole: The analysed material was cDNA or gDNA that came from T cells, B-cell-depleted T cells, or PBMCs.

Germline lookup yields CDR1 SGHRS and CDR2 YFSETQ. Germline trimming cut 0 bases from V and 7 bases from J; bases unmatched to any gene: 6. This CDR3 has 15 amino acids. Per the authors' pipeline: For nucleated cells, counts were estimated from reference gene primer amplification. Profiled with immunoSEQ multiplex PCR; TCRdb holds only in-frame clones, not every one. The V and J calls and clone size come from that table; D and trimming were worked out from the DNA. The table includes about 150,000 clones, roughly 79% detected once. The receptor comes from a human donor with acute or convalescent COVID-19. The donor label of this sample is uncertain. Specimen: peripheral blood. The genes are TRBV5-1 and TRBJ2-7; 11 positions match TRBD1. This CDR3 is CASSLGDRGMREQYF. CDR3 nucleotides: TGCGCCAGCAGCTTGGGGGACAGGGGGATGAGGGAGCAGTACTTC.